These 14 T cell receptor beta chains were all obtained from the same sample, sequenced in a study of spatial heterogeneity in lung cancer. In TCRdb, the 5' RACE reads were re-called with MiXCR into one record per CDR3 protein. This table has roughly 1,700 distinct CDR3 sequences, about 22% appearing once. Regarding time point: sample taken at primary tumor resection. The material was normal lung tissue next to the tumor, obtained at surgery. These receptors all stem from a male donor with early-stage non-small cell lung cancer.

This clonotype turned up a few times. The chain is built from TRBV23-1 and TRBJ2-1; 7 nucleotides match TRBD2. TRBV23-1 is classed as an ORF, of uncertain function. V gave up 8 bases and J gave up 9 bases; unmatched junction bases: 13. This CDR3 comprises 14 residues. CDR3: CASLLGREHGEQFF. The CDR3 nucleotides are TGCGCCAGCCTACTTGGGCGGGAGCATGGTGAGCAGTTCTTC.

This clonotype was seen more than once but under ten times. This rearrangement joins TRBV5-1 to TRBJ2-1; maybe TRBD2 (6 bases). The V end lost 5 bases, the J end lost 0 bases, and 12 bases lay between the germline ends. The germline CDR1 and CDR2 sequences are SGHRS and YFSETQ. The CDR3 length is 15 residues. The CDR3 spells CASSQAGLSYNEQFF. The CDR3 DNA reads TGCGCCAGCAGTCAAGCGGGCCTCTCCTACAATGAGCAGTTCTTC.

This clonotype is large in the sample. The V gene is TRBV5-4, the J gene TRBJ2-3; 9 bases are shared with TRBD2. Germline V lookup: CDR1 SGHNT, CDR2 YYREEE (reference sequence). The CDR3 is 18 amino acids. The V segment lost 8 bases and the J segment 2 bases; nucleotides outside the gene matches: 18. In DNA, the CDR3 is TGTGCCAGTCGAGATAAGACGGCGGGAGGGCCTAACACAGATACGCAGTATTTT. Protein product: CASRDKTAGGPNTDTQYF.

In this sample, this clonotype is medium-sized (0.01 to 0.1%). The gene calls are TRBV4-2 and TRBJ2-1, with TRBD2 matching over 9 bases. Per the germline V gene, CDR1 is LGHNA and CDR2 is YNFKEQ. With 0 bases clipped from V and 8 bases from J, the junction kept 8 bases outside the gene matches. The CDR3 is 16 residues long. The DNA of the CDR3 is TGTGCCAGCAGCCAAGATTGGCGGGGGGGCCTCTATGAGCAGTTCTTC. Residues: CASSQDWRGGLYEQFF.

V usage is TRBV6-1 and J usage is TRBJ2-7; no clear D gene. V was shortened by 3 bases and J by 5 bases, with 11 bases between the two germline ends. The CDR3 is made up of 13 amino acids. CDR1 and CDR2 from the germline V gene are MNHNS and SASEGT. DNA for the CDR3: TGTGCCAGCAGTGAGTTGGATGGGGACGAGCAGTACTTC. It specifies CASSELDGDEQYF.

The chain combines TRBV18 with TRBJ2-1; no firm D call. The CDR3 sequence is 13 residues long. CDR1 is KGHSH and CDR2 is LQKENI in the germline V gene. The V end was cut by 1 base, the J end by 5 bases, with 6 bases between. CDR3 residues: CASSPLTNNEQFF. The CDR3 DNA is TGTGCCAGCTCACCACTGACCAACAATGAGCAGTTCTTC.

This clonotype was detected ten times or more. The CDR3, as DNA: TGTGCCAGCACCCTTAGGGGGAGCCCCGGGGCGCAGTATTTT. It encodes CASTLRGSPGAQYF. V is TRBV7-2 and J is TRBJ2-3; maybe TRBD1 (6 bases). The CDR3 sequence is 14 residues long. With 7 bases removed from V and 10 bases from J, the gap between germline ends came to 21 bases. Germline V gene sequence: CDR1 SGHTA, CDR2 FQGNSA.

This clonotype was seen only a few times. The chain combines TRBV5-1 with TRBJ2-7; weak D call: TRBD2 (7 bases). CDR1 SGHRS and CDR2 YFSETQ come from the germline V gene. The ends were cut back, 4 bases at V and 0 bases at J, with 14 bases in the middle. The CDR3 has 15 residues. This CDR3 reads CASSGVRGASYEQYF. CDR3 DNA: TGCGCCAGCAGCGGTGTACGGGGGGCCTCCTACGAGCAGTACTTC. Full variable domain (remainder filled in from reference TRBV5-1 and TRBJ2-7): KAGVTQTPRYLIKTRGQQVTLSCSPISGHRSVSWYQQTPGQGLQFLFEYFSETQRNKGNFPGRFSGRQFSNSRSEMNVSTLELGDSALYLCASSGVRGASYEQYFGPGTRLTVT.

The chain joins TRBV12-3 or TRBV12-4 to TRBJ2-3; tentatively, D is TRBD1 or TRBD2 (5 bases each). The CDR3 runs 14 residues. Deletions cut 2 bases from V and 2 bases from J, with 8 bases between. CDR3 sequence: CASSLRGFTDTQYF. CDR3 nucleotides: TGTGCCAGCAGTTTACGGGGCTTCACAGATACGCAGTATTTT.

This clonotype came up a few times. The chain is built from TRBV7-8 and TRBJ1-2; a possible D gene is TRBD1 (6 bases). The CDR3 is 14 amino acids. Per the germline V gene, CDR1 is SGHVS and CDR2 is FQNEAQ. Trimming removed 0 bases from V and 4 bases from J, with 9 bases in between. DNA of the CDR3: TGTGCCAGCAGCTTAGCCAGGGGAGGCTATGGCTACACCTTC. Translated, it gives CASSLARGGYGYTF.

This clonotype was recorded at least ten times. The chain has TRBV4-1 and TRBJ2-1; 7 bases are a match to TRBD2. CDR3 length: 17 amino acids. Germline assignment: CDR1 MGHRA and CDR2 YSYEKL. V lost 2 bases, J lost 5 bases, and 12 bases stayed unmatched. In DNA, the CDR3 is TGCGCCAGCAGCCAACACCAGGGCGGGAGTGGAAACAATGAGCAGTTCTTC. Encoded protein: CASSQHQGGSGNNEQFF.

The chain uses TRBV5-1 and TRBJ2-7; D unresolved. The germline gives CDR1 SGHRS, CDR2 YFSETQ. The CDR3 covers 12 residues. The V gene lost 2 bases and the J gene lost 5 bases, with 8 bases spanning the gap. CDR3 DNA: TGCGCCAGCAGCTTCGATGGGCACGAGCAGTACTTC. Residues: CASSFDGHEQYF.

The chain couples TRBV5-1 to TRBJ2-2; 11 nucleotides agree with TRBD2. Unmatched junction bases numbered 2, after V lost 4 bases and J lost 3 bases. Germline V gene lookup returns CDR1 SGHRS and CDR2 YFSETQ. The CDR3 has 15 amino acids. CDR3 DNA: TGCGCCAGCAGCCCACTAGCGGGAGACACCGGGGAGCTGTTTTTT. Its protein is CASSPLAGDTGELFF.

In DNA, the CDR3 is TGTGCCAGCAGCTCTGGATCCCTCGCCTACGAGCAGTACTTC. It translates to CASSSGSLAYEQYF. The V gene is TRBV7-9, the J gene TRBJ2-7, with D unclear. Trimming cost V 4 bases and J 2 bases, with 12 bases left between them. The CDR3 extends over 14 amino acids. The germline gives CDR1 SEHNR, CDR2 FQNEAQ (reference sequence).